One and the same sample provided the 12 T cell receptor beta chains below, sequenced in a study of technical replicates of blood from a few donors. Produced via immunoSEQ multiplex PCR; TCRdb's table is partial and in-frame only. The sample shows about 90,000 clones, roughly 93% of them seen only once. The sequencing input was T cells isolated from PBMCs. These receptor sequences come from a human donor in good health.

V gene TRBV23-1 combines with J gene TRBJ2-2; D call uncertain. TRBV23-1 is assigned to the ORF class and has an uncertain function. With 2 bases removed from V and 3 bases from J, the gap between germline ends came to 7 bases. This CDR3 is 14 amino acids long. In DNA form, the CDR3 reads TGCGCCAGCAGTCAAAGAAACTACACCGGGGAGCTGTTTTTT. It encodes CASSQRNYTGELFF.

The chain combines TRBV6-4 with TRBJ1-1; tentative D call: TRBD1 (5 bases). V lost 4 bases and J lost 4, with 19 bases in between. CDR1 MRHNA and CDR2 SNTAGT come from the germline V gene. The CDR3 is 16 residues long. The CDR3 loop reads CASSAYRSTLSTEAFF. The CDR3 nucleotides read TGTGCCAGCAGTGCCTACAGGAGTACGTTGAGCACTGAAGCTTTCTTT.

The genes are TRBV29-1 and TRBJ2-7, with 7 bases matching TRBD1. CDR1 and CDR2 from the germline V gene are SQVTM and ANQGSEA. The CDR3 has 14 amino acids. V shed 1 base and J 3 bases; nucleotides not matched to a gene: 6. For the CDR3, the DNA is TGCAGCGTTGAAGTGGAGACAGGGCACTACGAGCAGTACTTC. This sequence encodes CSVEVETGHYEQYF.

The J gene is TRBJ1-5, the V gene TRBV28; 10 bases align to TRBD1. CDR1 is MDHEN, CDR2 SYDVKM, per germline. The CDR3 consists of 15 residues. Unmatched junction bases numbered 8, after V lost 8 bases and J lost 4 bases. In nucleotides, the CDR3 is TGTGCCAGCGGGAGACAGGGGGCGGGAAATCAGCCCCAGCATTTT. Translated, it gives CASGRQGAGNQPQHF.

This clone was observed a single time. The chain couples TRBV10-1 to TRBJ1-1; weak D call: TRBD1 (6 bases). The CDR3 sequence is 14 residues long. Germline values: CDR1 WNHNN, CDR2 SYGVQD (reference sequence). The V end lost 2 bases, the J end lost 10 bases, and 17 bases lay between the germline ends. The chain's CDR3 is CASSEPHRALGAFF. The CDR3 bases are TGCGCCAGCAGTGAGCCACACAGGGCATTGGGAGCTTTCTTT.

The chain is built from TRBV25-1 and TRBJ1-1; D not resolved. This CDR3 is 14 amino acids long. Trimming cost V 4 bases and J 4 bases, with 13 bases left between them. Germline assignment: CDR1 MGHDK and CDR2 SYGVNS. The CDR3 region has the DNA TGTGCCAGCAGTGGTGAGAGGGTGAGCACTGAAGCTTTCTTT. It translates to CASSGERVSTEAFF.

The count of this clone is one. The rearrangement joins TRBV5-1 to TRBJ2-3, with a weak D call TRBD1 (6 bases). This CDR3 contains 17 residues. Germline CDR1 and CDR2: SGHRS and YFSETQ. The ends were cut back, 6 bases at V and 0 bases at J, with 20 bases in the middle. The CDR3 sequence is CASMAGALPASTDTQYF. In DNA, the CDR3 is TGCGCCAGCATGGCAGGGGCTCTACCCGCTAGCACAGATACGCAGTATTTT.

The CDR3 region has the DNA TGTGCCAGCATCAGACAGGGGTTGAACACTGAAGCTTTCTTT. Encoded protein: CASIRQGLNTEAFF. V and J are TRBV6-1 and TRBJ1-1; 8 nucleotides match TRBD1. The CDR3 is 14 amino acids. The germline V gene has CDR1 MNHNS and CDR2 SASEGT. After removal of 7 bases from V and 0 bases from J, the junction contained 4 bases not matched to a gene.

The rearrangement links TRBV27 to TRBJ1-3; 7 bases are shared with TRBD1. The CDR3 has 13 amino acids. V was pared by 6 bases and J by 4 bases, with 3 bases of the junction left unmatched. Per germline, CDR1 MNHEY and CDR2 SMNVEV (reference sequence). CDR3 loop: CASSEDRGNTIYF. In DNA form, the CDR3 reads TGTGCCAGCAGCGAGGACAGGGGAAACACCATATATTTT.

The J gene is TRBJ1-2, the V gene TRBV19; tentatively, D is TRBD1 (6 bases). The CDR3 runs 15 residues. The germline V and J ends were trimmed by 6 bases and 1 base, with 15 bases remaining between them. Germline CDR1 and CDR2: LNHDA and SQIVND (reference sequence). The CDR3 DNA is TGTGCCAGTAGGGTGACCCCCAGGGGTAACTATGGCTACACCTTC. The encoded protein is CASRVTPRGNYGYTF.

The V call is TRBV2, the J call TRBJ2-7, with TRBD2 identical over 8 bases. With V trimmed by 6 bases and J by 3 bases, 7 bases remained unmatched. Germline-derived CDR1 and CDR2 are SNHLY and FYNNEI. The CDR3 has 14 residues. The CDR3 nucleotides read TGTGCCAGCAGGGAACTAGCGGAGCACTACGAGCAGTACTTC. The encoded protein is CASRELAEHYEQYF.

Of note for this clone: The junction departs from germline at one end; a sequencing error may be responsible. This rearrangement joins TRBV13 to TRBJ1-2; 9 bases match TRBD1. Looked up from germline, CDR1 is PRHDT and CDR2 is FYEKMQ (reference sequence). CDR3 length equals 15 residues. CDR3 in DNA: TGTGCCAGCAGCCTAGGGACAGGGAATATCGTGGGCTACACCTTC. Its protein is CASSLGTGNIVGYTF.